The entry below describes one T cell receptor beta chain. The sample comes from a study of chemoradiotherapy in HPV16-positive cancers. The CDR3 contains 13 residues. V gave up 2 bases and J gave up 5 bases, with 9 bases separating them. CDR1 ENHRY and CDR2 SYGVKD come from the germline V gene. Sequencing used immunoSEQ multiplex PCR; TCRdb keeps in-frame clones, though not all of them. The sample has approximately 11,000 clones; almost 90% are singletons. Repertoires were sampled repeatedly during chemoradiotherapy. This material was collected from a patient who underwent chemoradiotherapy. The TCR sequence derives from a human donor with HPV-associated anogenital cancer. The chain recombines TRBV10-3 with TRBJ1-2, with D uncertain. CDR3 in amino acids: CAISEEARYGYTF. Here the CDR3 DNA reads TGTGCCATCAGTGAGGAGGCCCGATATGGCTACACCTTC.